Below are 31 T cell receptor beta chains sequenced from a single sample in a study of spatial heterogeneity in lung cancer (dated by TCRdb to about 2019). Sample time point, as interpreted from the label and publication: sample taken at primary tumor resection. Library prep was done by 5' RACE. Instrument used: NextSeq 500. The raw public data were reprocessed by TCRdb itself: fastp quality trimming at Q25, MiXCR clonotype calling, in-frame beta chains only. Each entry is one CDR3 protein sequence, shown with its most common DNA and genes. Here the sample has about 35,000 distinct CDR3 sequences; around 3.1% occur a single time. The ten largest make up under 40% of the sample. This specimen was normal lung tissue next to the tumor, taken at surgery. These receptors were collected from a male donor with early-stage non-small cell lung cancer.

This clonotype has at least ten counts. V gene TRBV6-5 combines with J gene TRBJ1-2; TRBD1 matches 9 bases. This CDR3 comprises 14 residues. The V segment lost 2 bases and the J segment 2 bases; nucleotides outside the gene matches: 0. CDR1 is MNHEY and CDR2 is SVGAGI in the germline V gene. This chain's CDR3 is CASSYGTGNYGYTF. Written as DNA, the CDR3 is TGTGCCAGCAGTTACGGGACAGGGAACTATGGCTACACCTTC.

In this sample, this clonotype turned up many times. The chain has TRBV12-3 or TRBV12-4 and TRBJ2-1; 9 bases map to TRBD2. The CDR3 length is 11 residues. Trimming at V came to 5 bases and at J to 14 bases, leaving 4 bases not matched to a gene. The CDR3 bases are TGTGCCAGCAGTCTCGGCGGGAGGGAGTTCTTC. Protein sequence: CASSLGGREFF.

This clonotype was observed at least ten times. The chain has TRBV15 and TRBJ2-1; 9 nucleotides align to TRBD1. V lost 4 bases, J lost 6 bases, and 4 bases stayed unmatched. From germline, CDR1 is LNHNV and CDR2 YYDKDF (reference sequence). The CDR3 has 14 residues. CDR3 coding DNA: TGTGCCACCAGCACCCGGGACAGGGTCAATGAGCAGTTCTTC. This encodes CATSTRDRVNEQFF. Using reference TRBV15 and TRBJ2-1 for the parts outside the CDR3, the full variable domain is DAMVIQNPRYQVTQFGKPVTLSCSQTLNHNVMYWYQQKSSQAPKLLFHYYDKDFNNEADTPDNFQSRRPNTSFCFLDIRSPGLGDTAMYLCATSTRDRVNEQFFGPGTRLTVL.

This clonotype was seen only a few times. This chain links TRBV6-6 with TRBJ1-1, with a weak D call TRBD1 (6 bases). CDR3 length: 14 amino acids. Looked up from germline, CDR1 is MNHNY and CDR2 is SVGAGI (reference sequence). Trimming shortened V by 8 bases and J by 7 bases, and 20 bases separated the two germline ends. The CDR3 coding sequence is TGTGCCAGCTATAACTCCGGGGGGGGCGATGAAGCTTTCTTT. Translating it yields CASYNSGGGDEAFF.

A few counts support this clonotype. J is TRBJ2-3 and V is TRBV10-3; maybe TRBD2 (6 bases). Germline V gene data show CDR1 as ENHRY and CDR2 as SYGVKD. CDR3 length: 13 amino acids. Trimming removed 10 bases from V and 2 bases from J, with 13 bases in between. CDR3 amino acids: CATSGLHTDTQYF. Written as DNA, the CDR3 is TGTGCCACGTCGGGACTGCACACAGATACGCAGTATTTT.

This clonotype was counted many times. V and J are TRBV6-5 and TRBJ2-1; 10 bases align to TRBD1. Trimming cost V 0 bases and J 8 bases; bases outside gene matches: 7. Germline V CDR1 and CDR2: MNHEY, SVGAGI. The CDR3 runs 16 residues. This CDR3 reads CASSYSRQGASYEQFF. The CDR3 region has the DNA TGTGCCAGCAGTTACTCTCGACAGGGGGCTTCCTATGAGCAGTTCTTC.

This clonotype has ten or more counts. J is TRBJ2-7 and V is TRBV20-1; TRBD1 agrees at 8 bases. Germline assignment: CDR1 DFQATT and CDR2 SNEGSKA (reference sequence). The V and J ends lost 4 bases and 5 bases, in that order; junction bases with no gene match: 4. The CDR3 consists of 12 residues. The CDR3 region is CSAKDRVHEQYF. In DNA, the CDR3 is TGCAGTGCTAAGGACAGGGTACACGAGCAGTACTTC.

The chain carries TRBV28 and TRBJ2-1; D perhaps matches TRBD2 (6 bases). V shed 7 bases and J shed 3 bases, with 16 bases lying between them. Per the germline V gene, CDR1 is MDHEN and CDR2 is SYDVKM. The CDR3 runs 15 residues. The CDR3 DNA sequence: TGTGCCAGCACCCCCGGGACTGGCGGCTACAATGAGCAGTTCTTC. Encoded protein: CASTPGTGGYNEQFF. Combining the CDR3 with reference TRBV28 and TRBJ2-1 gives the whole variable domain DVKVTQSSRYLVKRTGEKVFLECVQDMDHENMFWYRQDPGLGLRLIYFSYDVKMKEKGDIPEGYSVSREKKERFSLILESASTNQTSMYLCASTPGTGGYNEQFFGPGTRLTVL.

This clonotype was observed at least ten times. CDR3 nucleotides: TGTGCCAGCAGCCGGAACACTCACAATGAGCAGTTCTTC. Its protein is CASSRNTHNEQFF. The chain carries TRBV11-2 and TRBJ2-1; D ambiguous. Trimming took off 5 bases at V and 5 bases at J, with 10 bases between the two ends. Germline V gene data show CDR1 as SGHAT and CDR2 as FQNNGV. The CDR3 runs to 13 residues. The full variable domain, rest sourced from reference TRBV11-2 and TRBJ2-1, is EAGVAQSPRYKIIEKRQSVAFWCNPISGHATLYWYQQILGQGPKLLIQFQNNGVVDDSQLPKDRFSAERLKGVDSTLKIQPAKLEDSAVYLCASSRNTHNEQFFGPGTRLTVL.

This clonotype was recorded many times. The CDR3 spells CASSLEGGGYGYTF. CDR3 coding DNA: TGTGCCAGCAGCTTAGAAGGGGGCGGCTATGGCTACACCTTC. This sequence joins TRBV7-9 and TRBJ1-2; TRBD1 matches at 7 bases. After removal of 1 base from V and 4 bases from J, the junction contained 3 bases not matched to a gene. CDR3 length: 14 residues. The V gene's germline CDR1 is SEHNR and CDR2 FQNEAQ (reference sequence).

This clonotype appeared many times. V gene TRBV20-1 combines with J gene TRBJ2-7; weak D call: TRBD1 (5 bases). V was cut by 2 bases and J by 5 bases, with 16 bases left in between. Germline values: CDR1 DFQATT, CDR2 SNEGSKA (reference sequence). This CDR3 spans 14 amino acids. Here the CDR3 DNA reads TGCAGTGCTAGATGGGGCACTACCCTCGACGAGCAGTACTTC. Residues: CSARWGTTLDEQYF.

This clonotype was detected ten times or more. V is TRBV27 and J is TRBJ1-5, with 9 nucleotides matching TRBD1. V was clipped by 6 bases and J by 4 bases; unmatched bases: 1. Germline V CDR1 and CDR2: MNHEY, SMNVEV (reference sequence). The CDR3 loop spans 13 amino acids. This CDR3 reads CASSGQGNQPQHF. Here the CDR3 DNA reads TGTGCCAGCAGCGGACAGGGGAATCAGCCCCAGCATTTT.

Ten or more counts support this clonotype. The CDR3: CASSLFSSGRRETQYF. The CDR3 DNA reads as TGTGCCAGCAGCTTGTTTTCTAGCGGGAGAAGAGAGACCCAGTACTTC. The gene calls are TRBV5-6 and TRBJ2-5; 10 bases are a match to TRBD2. V was pared by 1 base and J by 4 bases, with 7 bases of the junction left unmatched. The CDR3 is 16 residues long. Germline CDR1 reads SGHDT; CDR2 reads YYEEEE.

This clonotype was counted at least ten times. The chain joins TRBV11-2 to TRBJ1-1, with 7 bases lining up with TRBD1. CDR1 and CDR2 (germline): SGHAT, FQNNGV. Trimming removed 2 bases from V and 2 bases from J; junction bases left unmatched: 8. The CDR3 extends over 16 amino acids. CDR3 sequence reads: CASSLRFGTVNTEAFF. For the CDR3, the DNA is TGTGCCAGCAGCTTACGTTTCGGGACAGTCAACACTGAAGCTTTCTTT. The whole variable domain, filled in from reference TRBV11-2 and TRBJ1-1, reads EAGVAQSPRYKIIEKRQSVAFWCNPISGHATLYWYQQILGQGPKLLIQFQNNGVVDDSQLPKDRFSAERLKGVDSTLKIQPAKLEDSAVYLCASSLRFGTVNTEAFFGQGTRLTVV.

This clonotype was recorded many times. The gene calls are TRBV2 and TRBJ2-7; D gene ambiguous. Germline assignment: CDR1 SNHLY and CDR2 FYNNEI. The CDR3 is 14 residues long. The germline V and J ends were trimmed by 2 bases and 4 bases, with 12 bases remaining between them. Here the CDR3 DNA reads TGTGCCAGCAGTGAATTGATGGCCCAGTACGAGCAGTACTTC. Protein sequence: CASSELMAQYEQYF.

The sample holds a few counts of this clonotype. The rearrangement uses TRBV7-9 and TRBJ2-1; 9 positions match TRBD2. This CDR3 has 14 residues. V gave up 6 bases and J gave up 6 bases; unmatched junction bases: 6. Germline lookup yields CDR1 SEHNR and CDR2 FQNEAQ (reference sequence). CDR3 region: CASSGSAGGNEQFF. As DNA, the CDR3 is TGTGCCAGCAGTGGGTCAGCGGGAGGCAATGAGCAGTTCTTC.

Ten or more counts support this clonotype. This chain links TRBV29-1 with TRBJ2-3; tentatively, D is TRBD2 (5 bases). This CDR3 has 14 amino acids. Trimming left V 6 bases short and J 4 bases short, with 17 bases between. In germline, CDR1 is SQVTM, CDR2 ANQGSEA. DNA for the CDR3: TGCAGCGTAAACGGACTCAGCCCGGCAGATACGCAGTATTTT. Residues: CSVNGLSPADTQYF.

This clonotype has a count of ten or more. The CDR3 sequence is CASSNLPGVSSYEQYF. DNA of the CDR3: TGTGCCAGCAGCAATCTCCCTGGGGTCAGCTCCTACGAGCAGTACTTC. V is TRBV9 and J is TRBJ2-7; D ambiguous. CDR1 is SGDLS, CDR2 YYNGEE, per germline. The CDR3 extends over 16 amino acids. Trimming left V 4 bases short and J 0 bases short, with 17 bases between.

This clonotype is labeled medium-sized. The V gene is TRBV29-1, the J gene TRBJ1-1; 7 bases fit TRBD1. Germline V gene lookup returns CDR1 SQVTM and CDR2 ANQGSEA. The CDR3 loop spans 12 amino acids. Trimming cost V 7 bases and J 2 bases; bases outside gene matches: 4. CDR3 in amino acids: CSAGTVNTEAFF. The CDR3 nucleotides read TGCAGCGCCGGGACAGTAAACACTGAAGCTTTCTTT.

This clonotype was counted many times. The V gene is TRBV6-6, the J gene TRBJ2-1, with 8 positions matching TRBD2. CDR1 is MNHNY, CDR2 SVGAGI, per germline (reference sequence). The J segment lost 9 bases and the V segment lost 4 bases, leaving 11 bases of the junction unmatched. CDR3 length equals 15 residues. CDR3 sequence reads: CASSSVTGGPAEQFF. The CDR3 region has the DNA TGTGCCAGCAGTTCTGTTACGGGAGGGCCTGCTGAGCAGTTCTTC.

The CDR3 region is CASSSVLGGEQFF. CDR3 bases: TGTGCCAGCAGTTCGGTTCTTGGAGGGGAGCAGTTCTTC. The chain combines TRBV6-2 or TRBV6-3 with TRBJ2-1; a possible D gene is TRBD2 (6 bases). This CDR3 has 13 residues. Germline CDR1 and CDR2: MNHEY and SVGEGT. Between the trimmed V and J ends, which lost 4 bases and 10 bases, there was a span of 14 bases.

There are many counts of this clonotype. This chain uses TRBV20-1 with TRBJ1-6, with D possibly TRBD1 on 6 matching bases. This CDR3 spans 13 amino acids. Per germline, CDR1 DFQATT and CDR2 SNEGSKA (reference sequence). V lost 6 bases, J lost 5 bases, and 11 bases lay in between. This chain's CDR3 is CSAAGQNNSPLHF. The CDR3 coding sequence is TGCAGTGCCGCCGGACAGAATAATTCACCCCTCCACTTT.

The V and J genes are TRBV5-5 and TRBJ1-1; D is unresolved. The CDR3 loop spans 14 amino acids. The V and J ends lost 1 base and 0 bases respectively, with 7 bases between them. CDR1 and CDR2 (germline): SGHKS, YYEKEE (reference sequence). CDR3: CASSLYSLNTEAFF. The CDR3 DNA reads TGTGCCAGCAGCTTGTACAGCCTGAACACTGAAGCTTTCTTT.

This clonotype was detected many times. CDR3 in amino acids: CASSWRQLNTEAFF. In DNA form, the CDR3 reads TGTGCCAGCAGCTGGCGACAGCTGAACACTGAAGCTTTCTTT. The V and J genes are TRBV5-5 and TRBJ1-1; D is perhaps TRBD1 (5 bases). Trimming stripped 3 bases from V and 0 bases from J, with 9 bases between. CDR1 is SGHKS, CDR2 YYEKEE, per germline (reference sequence). This CDR3 comprises 14 residues.

This clonotype has at least ten counts. The chain employs TRBV11-2 and TRBJ2-1, with TRBD2 matching over 10 bases. CDR3 length equals 14 residues. The germline V gene encodes CDR1 SGHAT and CDR2 FQNNGV. Losses at the gene ends were 4 bases for V and 9 bases for J; bases not matched to a gene: 6. The DNA for the CDR3 is TGTGCCAGCAGCTCTCTAGCGGGAGCGGGTGAGCAGTTCTTC. As protein: CASSSLAGAGEQFF.

This clonotype came up many times. V usage is TRBV5-1 and J usage is TRBJ1-6; 7 bases align to TRBD1. J gave up 2 bases and V 3 bases, and 2 bases lay outside the gene matches. CDR1 is SGHRS and CDR2 is YFSETQ in the germline V gene. CDR3 size: 15 residues. The CDR3 region has the DNA TGCGCCAGCAGCTCGGACAGGCCCTATAATTCACCCCTCCACTTT. It specifies CASSSDRPYNSPLHF.

This clonotype was recorded many times. The rearrangement links TRBV5-6 to TRBJ2-4; the match to TRBD2 covers 7 bases. The V gene end was trimmed by 3 bases and the J gene end by 3 bases; junction bases not matched to a gene: 12. CDR1 SGHDT and CDR2 YYEEEE come from the germline V gene. This CDR3 has 17 amino acids. The DNA for the CDR3 is TGTGCCAGCAGCTCGATTCTGCTAGCGGACAACAAAAACATTCAGTACTTC. Protein sequence: CASSSILLADNKNIQYF.

The genes are TRBV5-1 and TRBJ2-7; 7 bases line up with TRBD1. V was clipped by 3 bases and J by 2 bases; unmatched bases: 8. The CDR3 consists of 15 residues. Germline loops: CDR1 SGHRS, CDR2 YFSETQ. The chain's CDR3 is CASSSTGLTTYEQYF. DNA of the CDR3: TGCGCCAGCAGCTCGACAGGGCTCACCACCTACGAGCAGTACTTC. Full variable domain (remainder filled in from reference TRBV5-1 and TRBJ2-7): KAGVTQTPRYLIKTRGQQVTLSCSPISGHRSVSWYQQTPGQGLQFLFEYFSETQRNKGNFPGRFSGRQFSNSRSEMNVSTLELGDSALYLCASSSTGLTTYEQYFGPGTRLTVT.

This clonotype is labeled medium-sized. The chain joins TRBV7-8 to TRBJ1-5, with 9 bases aligning to TRBD1. J gave up 6 bases and V 5 bases, and 8 bases lay outside the gene matches. Germline V gene lookup returns CDR1 SGHVS and CDR2 FQNEAQ. The CDR3 spans 15 residues. CDR3 in DNA: TGTGCCAGCAGCACGGGGACAGGGAAACGTCAGCCCCAGCATTTT. Translated: CASSTGTGKRQPQHF.

This clonotype was detected many times. The chain uses TRBV20-1 and TRBJ1-1, with a possible D match to TRBD1 (5 bases). Trimming left V 7 bases short and J 1 base short, with 10 bases between. This CDR3 has 12 amino acids. Germline CDR1 is DFQATT and CDR2 is SNEGSKA (reference sequence). The CDR3 loop is CSVGRTNTEAFF. The CDR3 DNA sequence: TGCAGTGTGGGACGGACGAACACTGAAGCTTTCTTT.

Ten or more counts support this clonotype. The chain joins TRBV27 to TRBJ2-2; D might be TRBD2 (6 bases). This CDR3 has 16 amino acids. The germline V gene encodes CDR1 MNHEY and CDR2 SMNVEV (reference sequence). Deletions cut 6 bases from V and 5 bases from J, with 19 bases between. The CDR3 bases are TGTGCCAGCAGCCGTATTACGGGACTTGCAACCGGGGAGCTGTTTTTT. Its translation: CASSRITGLATGELFF.